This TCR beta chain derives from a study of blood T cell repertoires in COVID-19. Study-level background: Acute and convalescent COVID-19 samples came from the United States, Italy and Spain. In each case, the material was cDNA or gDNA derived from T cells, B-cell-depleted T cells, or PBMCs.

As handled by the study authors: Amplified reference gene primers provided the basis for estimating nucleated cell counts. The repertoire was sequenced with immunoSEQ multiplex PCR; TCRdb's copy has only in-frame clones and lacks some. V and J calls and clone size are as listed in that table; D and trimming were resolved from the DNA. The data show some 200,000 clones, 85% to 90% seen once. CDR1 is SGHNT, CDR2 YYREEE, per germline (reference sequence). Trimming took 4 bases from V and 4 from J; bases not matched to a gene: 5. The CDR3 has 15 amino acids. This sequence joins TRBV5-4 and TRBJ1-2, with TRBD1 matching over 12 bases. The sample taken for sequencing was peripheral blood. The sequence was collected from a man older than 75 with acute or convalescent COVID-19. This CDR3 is CASSPGTGGVYGYTF. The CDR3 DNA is TGTGCCAGCAGCCCCGGGACAGGGGGCGTCTATGGCTACACCTTC.